Given below is one T cell receptor beta chain in context. Study processing details: Reference gene primer amplification in the assay estimated nucleated cell counts. TCRdb keeps only in-frame clones here, not all; method: immunoSEQ multiplex PCR. V and J calls and clone size are copied from that table; D and trimming were computed from the DNA. The data show 120,000 to 150,000 clones, about 86% seen once. The sample comes from a study of blood T cell repertoires in COVID-19. CDR1 is SGHDN, CDR2 FVKESK, per germline. V was clipped by 0 bases and J by 2 bases; unmatched bases: 5. The CDR3 has 18 residues.

The origin of this receptor is a woman aged 60-70 years with acute or convalescent COVID-19. The sequencing sample was made of peripheral blood. This chain uses TRBV14 with TRBJ1-6; TRBD1 matches at 9 bases. CDR3 sequence: CASSQDPRTGAYNSPLHF. CDR3 DNA: TGTGCCAGCAGCCAAGATCCTCGGACAGGGGCCTATAATTCACCCCTCCACTTT.